This TCR beta chain was sequenced for a study of cytomegalovirus exposure and HLA in healthy donors. Vbeta (60) and Jbeta (13) primers were used in the PCR. Produced via immunoSEQ multiplex PCR; TCRdb's table is partial and in-frame only. The data hold 100,000 to 150,000 clones, with about 70% observed a single time. There are 16 residues in the CDR3. V dropped 1 base and J dropped 6 bases, with 16 bases sitting between them. The germline gives CDR1 SGHTA, CDR2 FQGNSA. The receptor was isolated from a woman aged 55-70 years in good health and CMV-seropositive. This chain links TRBV7-2 with TRBJ2-4, with D possibly matching TRBD2 (6 bases). The sequencing input was PBMCs. The CDR3 reads CASSLDPGAIGNIQYF. DNA for the CDR3: TGTGCCAGCAGCTTAGATCCGGGAGCCATTGGAAACATTCAGTACTTC.